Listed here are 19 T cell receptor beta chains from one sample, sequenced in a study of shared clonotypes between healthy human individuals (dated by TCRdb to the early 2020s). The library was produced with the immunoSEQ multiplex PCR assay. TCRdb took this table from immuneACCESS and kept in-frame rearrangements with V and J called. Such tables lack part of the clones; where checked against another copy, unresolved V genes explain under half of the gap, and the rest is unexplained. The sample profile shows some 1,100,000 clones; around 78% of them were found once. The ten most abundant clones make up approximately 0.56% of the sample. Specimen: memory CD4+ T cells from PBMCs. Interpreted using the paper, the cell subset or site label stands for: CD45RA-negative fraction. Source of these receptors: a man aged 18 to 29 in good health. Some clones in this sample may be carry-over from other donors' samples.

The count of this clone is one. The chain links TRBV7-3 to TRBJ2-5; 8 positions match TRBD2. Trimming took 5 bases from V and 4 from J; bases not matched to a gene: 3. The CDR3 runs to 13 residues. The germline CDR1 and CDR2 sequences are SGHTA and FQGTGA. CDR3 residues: CASSPGRGETQYF. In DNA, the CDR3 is TGTGCCAGCAGCCCCGGGAGGGGAGAGACCCAGTACTTC.

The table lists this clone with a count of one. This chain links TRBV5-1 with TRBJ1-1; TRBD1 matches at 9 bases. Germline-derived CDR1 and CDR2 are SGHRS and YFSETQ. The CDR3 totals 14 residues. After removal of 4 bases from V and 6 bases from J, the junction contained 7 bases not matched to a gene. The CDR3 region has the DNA TGCGCCAGCAGCGACCCACAGGGGGCATCTGAAGCTTTCTTT. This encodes CASSDPQGASEAFF.

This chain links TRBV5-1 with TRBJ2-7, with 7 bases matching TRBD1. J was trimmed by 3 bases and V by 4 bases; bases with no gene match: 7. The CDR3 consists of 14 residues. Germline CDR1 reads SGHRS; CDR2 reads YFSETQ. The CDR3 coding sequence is TGCGCCAGCAGCACGGGACAGAACCGCTACGAGCAGTACTTC. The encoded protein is CASSTGQNRYEQYF. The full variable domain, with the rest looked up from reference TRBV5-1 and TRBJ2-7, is KAGVTQTPRYLIKTRGQQVTLSCSPISGHRSVSWYQQTPGQGLQFLFEYFSETQRNKGNFPGRFSGRQFSNSRSEMNVSTLELGDSALYLCASSTGQNRYEQYFGPGTRLTVT.

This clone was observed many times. Written as DNA, the CDR3 is TGCACCAGCAGCACTCGGACAGCCCATCAGCCCCAGCATTTT. It translates to CTSSTRTAHQPQHF. The V and J genes are TRBV1 and TRBJ1-5; TRBD1 is the table's D call and was not checked against the DNA. TRBV1 is noted as a pseudogene. There are 14 residues in the CDR3.

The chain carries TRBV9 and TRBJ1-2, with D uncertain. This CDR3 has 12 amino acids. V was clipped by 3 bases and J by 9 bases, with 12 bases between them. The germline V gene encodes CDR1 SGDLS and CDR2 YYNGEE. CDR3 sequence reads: CASSASPVSYTF. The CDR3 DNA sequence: TGTGCCAGCAGCGCCAGCCCTGTTAGCTACACCTTC. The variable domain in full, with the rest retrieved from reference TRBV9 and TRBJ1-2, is DSGVTQTPKHLITATGQRVTLRCSPRSGDLSVYWYQQSLDQGLQFLIQYYNGEERAKGNILERFSAQQFPDLHSELNLSSLELGDSALYFCASSASPVSYTFGSGTRLTVV.

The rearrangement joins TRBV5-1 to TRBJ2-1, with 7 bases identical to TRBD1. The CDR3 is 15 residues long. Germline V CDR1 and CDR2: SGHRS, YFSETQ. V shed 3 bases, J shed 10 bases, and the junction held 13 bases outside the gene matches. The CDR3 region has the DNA TGCGCCAGCAGCTCGCAGGGGGTGAGAGTAGGGGAGCAGTTCTTC. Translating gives CASSSQGVRVGEQFF.

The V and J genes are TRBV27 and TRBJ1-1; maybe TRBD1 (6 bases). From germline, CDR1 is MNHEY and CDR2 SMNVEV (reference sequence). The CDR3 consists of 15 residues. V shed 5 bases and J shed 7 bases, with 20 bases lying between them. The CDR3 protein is CASSQRGGEIGEAFF. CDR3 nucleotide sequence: TGTGCCAGCAGTCAGCGGGGGGGCGAGATAGGTGAAGCTTTCTTT.

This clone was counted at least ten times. The DNA for the CDR3 is TGCGCCAGCAGCTTGACTAGCGGGAGTAAGACCCAGTACTTC. As protein: CASSLTSGSKTQYF. The chain couples TRBV5-1 to TRBJ2-5; the match to TRBD2 covers 11 bases. V shed 1 base, J shed 6 bases, and the junction held 2 bases outside the gene matches. CDR1 and CDR2 from the germline V gene are SGHRS and YFSETQ. The length of the CDR3 is 14 residues.

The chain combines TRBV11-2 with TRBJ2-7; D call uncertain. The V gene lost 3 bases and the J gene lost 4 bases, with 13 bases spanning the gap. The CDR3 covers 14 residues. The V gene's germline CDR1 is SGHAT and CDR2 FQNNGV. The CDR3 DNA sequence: TGTGCCAGCAGCTTTCTGGGATCCGTTTACGAGCAGTACTTC. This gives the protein CASSFLGSVYEQYF.

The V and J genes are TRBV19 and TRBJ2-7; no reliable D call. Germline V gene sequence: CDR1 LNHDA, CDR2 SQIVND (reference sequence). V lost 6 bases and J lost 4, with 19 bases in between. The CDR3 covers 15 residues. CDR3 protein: CASRPAGLVRYEQYF. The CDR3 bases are TGTGCCAGTAGGCCCGCAGGCCTGGTGAGATACGAGCAGTACTTC.

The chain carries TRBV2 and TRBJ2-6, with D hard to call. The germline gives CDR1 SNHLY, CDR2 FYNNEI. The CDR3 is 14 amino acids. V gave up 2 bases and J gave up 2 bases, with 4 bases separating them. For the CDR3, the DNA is TGTGCCAGCAGTGAACTTGCTGGGGCCAACGTCCTGACTTTC. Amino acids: CASSELAGANVLTF. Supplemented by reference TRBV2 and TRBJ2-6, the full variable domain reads EPEVTQTPSHQVTQMGQEVILRCVPISNHLYFYWYRQILGQKVEFLVSFYNNEISEKSEIFDDQFSVERPDGSNFTLKIRSTKLEDSAMYFCASSELAGANVLTFGAGSRLTVL.

The CDR3 DNA reads as TGCGCCAGCATAGCGGGAGGGGGGGCCTACAATGAGCAGTTCTTC. Its protein product is CASIAGGGAYNEQFF. This chain connects TRBV5-1 to TRBJ2-1; 11 positions agree with TRBD2. CDR3 length equals 15 residues. The germline CDR1 and CDR2 sequences are SGHRS and YFSETQ. J gave up 2 bases and V 6 bases, and 4 bases lay outside the gene matches.

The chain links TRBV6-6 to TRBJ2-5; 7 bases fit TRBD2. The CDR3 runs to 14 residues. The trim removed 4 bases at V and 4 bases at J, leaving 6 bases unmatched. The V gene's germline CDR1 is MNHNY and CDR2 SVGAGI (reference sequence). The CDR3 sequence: CASSSGGGLETQYF. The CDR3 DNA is TGTGCCAGCAGTTCGGGGGGAGGGCTAGAGACCCAGTACTTC.

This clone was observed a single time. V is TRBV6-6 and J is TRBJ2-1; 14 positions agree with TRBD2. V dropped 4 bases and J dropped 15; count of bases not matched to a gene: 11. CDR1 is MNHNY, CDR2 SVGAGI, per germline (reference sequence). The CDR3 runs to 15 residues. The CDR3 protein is CASSLTGLAGERVFF. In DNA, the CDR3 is TGTGCCAGCAGTTTAACGGGACTAGCGGGAGAGCGAGTGTTCTTC.

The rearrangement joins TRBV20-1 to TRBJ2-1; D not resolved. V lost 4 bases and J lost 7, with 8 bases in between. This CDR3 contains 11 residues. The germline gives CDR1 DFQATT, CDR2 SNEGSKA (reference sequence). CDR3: CSANSVNEQFF. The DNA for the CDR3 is TGCAGTGCTAATTCCGTTAATGAGCAGTTCTTC.

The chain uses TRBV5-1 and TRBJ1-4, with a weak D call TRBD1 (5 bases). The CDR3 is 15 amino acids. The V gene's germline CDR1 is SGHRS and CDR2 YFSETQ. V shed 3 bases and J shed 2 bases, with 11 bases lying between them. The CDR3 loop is CASSSGGATNEKLFF. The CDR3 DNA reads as TGCGCCAGCAGCTCTGGCGGGGCGACTAATGAAAAACTGTTTTTT.

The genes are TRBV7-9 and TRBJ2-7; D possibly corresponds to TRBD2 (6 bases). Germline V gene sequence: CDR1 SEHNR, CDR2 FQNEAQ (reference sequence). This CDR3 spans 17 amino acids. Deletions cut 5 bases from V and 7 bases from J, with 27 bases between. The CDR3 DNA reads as TGTGCCAGCAGCCCTTTCCGTTACGGGACTGGGGTGCAAGAGCAGTACTTC. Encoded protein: CASSPFRYGTGVQEQYF.

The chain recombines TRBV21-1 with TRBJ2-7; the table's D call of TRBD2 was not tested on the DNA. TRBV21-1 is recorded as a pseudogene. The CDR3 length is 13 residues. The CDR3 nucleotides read TGTGCCACCCAATACACGCCGGGGGACGAGCAGTACTTC. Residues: CATQYTPGDEQYF.

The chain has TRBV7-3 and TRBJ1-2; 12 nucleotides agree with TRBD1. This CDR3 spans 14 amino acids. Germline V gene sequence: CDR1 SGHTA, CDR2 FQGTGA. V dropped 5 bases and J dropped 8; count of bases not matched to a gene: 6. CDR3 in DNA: TGTGCCAGCAGCGGAAGGGACAGGGGGCGAGGCTACACCTTC. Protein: CASSGRDRGRGYTF.